This passage covers 2 T cell receptor beta chains from one sample sequenced in a study of T cells in Graves' hyperthyroidism and ophthalmopathy. TCR beta CDR3 sequences were amplified from RNA transcripts. A first-round RT-PCR of the TCR CDR3 used the HTBI primer set. TCRdb analysed the multiplex PCR reads with MiXCR anew, one entry per CDR3 protein. The table lists some 510,000 distinct CDR3 sequences, roughly 20% of them singletons, with about 26% in the top ten. Material: blood. These receptors were collected from a man younger than 35 with Graves' hyperthyroidism.

This clonotype was detected ten times or more. The J gene is TRBJ1-5, the V gene TRBV12-3 or TRBV12-4, with D maybe TRBD1 (5 bases). The CDR3 covers 14 residues. Trimming stripped 7 bases from V and 3 bases from J, with 13 bases between. CDR3 nucleotides: TGTGCCAGCACCGGGGGGTTCTACAATCAGCCCCAGCATTTT. This gives the protein CASTGGFYNQPQHF.

Ten or more counts support this clonotype. Relative to the germline gene, one junction end is altered; a read error may explain this. The V gene is TRBV6-2 or TRBV6-3, the J gene TRBJ2-2; no firm D call. Germline V CDR1 and CDR2: MNHEY, SVGEGT. The CDR3 sequence is 12 residues long. This CDR3 is CASSYYAGELFF. CDR3 bases: TGTGCCAGCAGCTACTATGCTGGGGAGCTGTTTTTT.